The subject of this entry is one T cell receptor beta chain. This entry belongs to a study of blood T cell repertoires in COVID-19. Study summary: Italy, Spain and the United States were the sources of the convalescent and acute COVID-19 samples.

Original data processing: The authors estimated nucleated cell counts from reference gene primer amplification. The table came from immunoSEQ multiplex PCR; TCRdb's copy has only in-frame clones and leaves some out. V and J calls and clone size are those listed in that table; D and trimming were worked out from the DNA. The table includes a few hundred thousand clones, more than 70% detected once. Germline CDR1 reads LGHDT; CDR2 reads YNNKEL (reference sequence). The CDR3 runs to 15 residues. The V end was cut by 1 base, the J end by 6 bases, with 13 bases between. The sequence derives from a woman younger than 45 with COVID-19, enrolled during active disease. The genes are TRBV3-1 (or the pseudogene TRBV3-2) and TRBJ1-5; the D gene is possibly TRBD1 (5 bases). The sequenced sample consisted of peripheral blood. CDR3 residues: CASSQGGTQGQPQHF. The CDR3 DNA reads TGTGCCAGCAGCCAAGGCGGTACCCAGGGTCAGCCCCAGCATTTT.